The 30 T cell receptor beta chains below were found in one sample sequenced in a study of early T cells in non-severe SARS-CoV-2 infection. TCRdb reprocessed the 5' RACE reads via MiXCR and lists one record per CDR3 protein. The sample holds roughly 90,000 distinct CDR3 sequences; around 15% are singletons and the top ten take 0.5% to 0.75%. Sequencing used whole blood. These receptors all stem from an adult who was a healthcare worker with PCR-confirmed SARS-CoV-2 infection or an uninfected control (not recorded which).

V is TRBV21-1 and J is TRBJ1-5. TRBV21-1 is a pseudogene segment. The CDR3 contains 14 residues. The CDR3 DNA reads as TGTGCCAGCAGTTCGTGGGTCACGGACCAGCCCCAGCATTTT. Its translation: CASSSWVTDQPQHF.

This clonotype was counted many times. V and J are TRBV10-3 and TRBJ1-1, with D uncertain. The germline CDR1 and CDR2 sequences are ENHRY and SYGVKD. Deletions cut 5 bases from V and 0 bases from J, with 7 bases between. The CDR3 is 13 amino acids. The CDR3 DNA reads as TGTGCCATCAGTCCAGGCTTGAACACTGAAGCTTTCTTT. Encoded protein: CAISPGLNTEAFF.

Ten or more counts support this clonotype. J is TRBJ1-2 and V is TRBV29-1; D is uncertain. V lost 3 bases and J lost 1, with 6 bases in between. CDR1 and CDR2 from the germline V gene are SQVTM and ANQGSEA. The CDR3 loop spans 12 amino acids. CDR3 residues: CSVDVRNYGYTF. As DNA, the CDR3 is TGCAGCGTTGACGTCCGTAACTATGGCTACACCTTC. The full variable domain, its missing parts supplied by reference TRBV29-1 and TRBJ1-2, is SAVISQKPSRDICQRGTSLTIQCQVDSQVTMMFWYRQQPGQSLTLIATANQGSEATYESGFVIDKFPISRPNLTFSTLTVSNMSPEDSSIYLCSVDVRNYGYTFGSGTRLTVV.

The J gene is TRBJ2-3, the V gene TRBV24-1; a possible D gene is TRBD2 (6 bases). CDR1 KGHDR and CDR2 SFDVKD come from the germline V gene. Deletions cut 9 bases from V and 4 bases from J, with 13 bases between. The CDR3 consists of 13 residues. The CDR3 reads CATGSGSPDTQYF. The CDR3 nucleotides are TGTGCCACCGGAAGCGGGTCTCCAGATACGCAGTATTTT.

The DNA for the CDR3 is TGTGCCAGCAGAACAGGGATCCTGGGAAGGGGGAATTCACCCCTCCACTTT. Its translation is CASRTGILGRGNSPLHF. The rearrangement joins TRBV6-5 to TRBJ1-6; possibly TRBD1 for D (6 bases). This CDR3 spans 17 amino acids. Germline V lookup: CDR1 MNHEY, CDR2 SVGAGI. Trimming took 6 bases from V and 7 from J, leaving 22 bases between them.

The V gene is TRBV11-2, the J gene TRBJ2-5; D is uncertain. The CDR3 loop spans 15 amino acids. Germline CDR1 SGHAT, CDR2 FQNNGV. V gave up 0 bases and J gave up 0 bases, with 8 bases separating them. The CDR3 nucleotides read TGTGCCAGCAGCTTAGACCCAGTGTACCAAGAGACCCAGTACTTC. It encodes CASSLDPVYQETQYF.

This clonotype was seen a handful of times. The chain carries TRBV6-6 and TRBJ2-7; 8 positions match TRBD2. V shed 6 bases, J shed 5 bases, and the junction held 12 bases outside the gene matches. The germline V gene has CDR1 MNHNY and CDR2 SVGAGI (reference sequence). The CDR3 length is 15 residues. CDR3 amino acids: CASSPGGGPSHEQYV. The CDR3 bases are TGTGCCAGCAGCCCCGGGGGGGGCCCAAGTCACGAGCAGTACGTC.

At least ten counts were recorded for this clonotype. V and J are TRBV19 and TRBJ2-5; maybe TRBD2 (6 bases). There are 16 residues in the CDR3. Per the germline V gene, CDR1 is LNHDA and CDR2 is SQIVND (reference sequence). Trimming removed 6 bases from V and 5 bases from J, with 22 bases in between. The CDR3 nucleotides read TGTGCCAGTAGCCCTGACCCACCGGGACTTGGGGAGACCCAGTACTTC. Its protein product is CASSPDPPGLGETQYF.

DNA for the CDR3: TGTGCCAGCAGCCCCCGATGGGATAGCAATCAGCCCCAGCATTTT. Its protein product is CASSPRWDSNQPQHF. The rearrangement links TRBV7-8 to TRBJ1-5; D is ambiguous. The V and J ends lost 5 bases and 0 bases respectively, with 11 bases between them. CDR1 and CDR2 from the germline V gene are SGHVS and FQNEAQ. The CDR3 spans 15 residues.

This clonotype has at least ten counts. The rearrangement links TRBV5-1 to TRBJ2-3, with 8 positions matching TRBD1. The trim removed 0 bases at V and 2 bases at J, leaving 8 bases unmatched. Germline lookup yields CDR1 SGHRS and CDR2 YFSETQ. CDR3 size: 17 residues. CDR3 loop: CASSLVAADRDTDTQYF. The CDR3 DNA follows: TGCGCCAGCAGCTTGGTAGCCGCGGACAGGGACACAGATACGCAGTATTTT.

This clonotype was seen repeatedly, ten times or more. The rearrangement joins TRBV3-1 to TRBJ1-1; 8 bases fit TRBD1. There are 15 residues in the CDR3. CDR1 LGHDT and CDR2 YNNKEL come from the germline V gene (reference sequence). The J segment lost 3 bases and the V segment lost 1 base, leaving 4 bases of the junction unmatched. The CDR3: CASSQGTGRHTEAFF. The DNA of the CDR3 is TGTGCCAGCAGCCAAGGGACAGGGAGACACACTGAAGCTTTCTTT.

This clonotype was observed a handful of times. The chain uses TRBV10-1 and TRBJ2-1; 7 nucleotides align to TRBD1. The CDR3 has 14 residues. CDR1 and CDR2 (germline): WNHNN, SYGVQD (reference sequence). The V segment lost 3 bases and the J segment 4 bases; nucleotides outside the gene matches: 3. CDR3 amino acids: CASSDSGGYNEQFF. The CDR3 nucleotides read TGCGCCAGCAGTGATTCAGGGGGATACAATGAGCAGTTCTTC.

This clonotype was counted many times. This chain uses TRBV20-1 with TRBJ2-5; D is uncertain. Between the trimmed V and J ends, which lost 2 bases and 1 base, there was a span of 5 bases. Looked up from germline, CDR1 is DFQATT and CDR2 is SNEGSKA (reference sequence). The CDR3 consists of 12 residues. The CDR3 here is CSARTGQETQYF. The CDR3 nucleotides are TGCAGTGCTAGAACCGGCCAAGAGACCCAGTACTTC.

This clonotype was recorded a few times. The CDR3 here is CASKTFESGTPRTGELFF. The CDR3 DNA reads TGTGCCAGCAAGACTTTCGAATCCGGGACCCCGAGGACCGGGGAGCTGTTTTTT. This chain links TRBV3-1 with TRBJ2-2; D tentatively reads TRBD1 or TRBD2 (5 bases each). CDR1 LGHDT and CDR2 YNNKEL come from the germline V gene (reference sequence). The CDR3 extends over 18 amino acids. The V gene lost 7 bases and the J gene lost 5 bases, with 26 bases spanning the gap. Complete variable domain (other parts from reference TRBV3-1 and TRBJ2-2): DTAVSQTPKYLVTQMGNDKSIKCEQNLGHDTMYWYKQDSKKFLKIMFSYNNKELIINETVPNRFSPKSPDKAHLNLHINSLELGDSAVYFCASKTFESGTPRTGELFFGEGSRLTVL.

V is TRBV7-2 and J is TRBJ2-3; D uncertain. The CDR3 length is 15 residues. The V and J ends lost 7 bases and 2 bases respectively, with 16 bases between them. Germline V gene lookup returns CDR1 SGHTA and CDR2 FQGNSA. The CDR3 spells CASKWEIRFTDTQYF. Written as DNA, the CDR3 is TGTGCCAGCAAATGGGAAATTCGGTTCACAGATACGCAGTATTTT.

This chain uses TRBV20-1 with TRBJ1-2; D is perhaps TRBD1 (6 bases). V lost 2 bases and J lost 5, with 21 bases in between. This CDR3 spans 16 amino acids. Looked up from germline, CDR1 is DFQATT and CDR2 is SNEGSKA (reference sequence). CDR3 in amino acids: CSARLPGQRRAYGYTF. The CDR3 coding sequence is TGCAGTGCTAGACTCCCCGGACAGCGTCGTGCTTATGGCTACACCTTC.

The CDR3 protein is CASSYSTILSNTQYF. CDR3 nucleotides: TGTGCCAGCAGCTACTCGACTATTTTGTCAAATACGCAGTATTTT. The V call is TRBV7-2, the J call TRBJ2-3; TRBD2 might be the D (5 bases). This CDR3 region has 15 residues. V lost 4 bases, J lost 7 bases, and 18 bases lay in between. Germline V lookup: CDR1 SGHTA, CDR2 FQGNSA.

The genes are TRBV6-5 and TRBJ2-3; 9 bases fit TRBD2. Germline trimming cut 0 bases from V and 3 bases from J; bases unmatched to any gene: 4. CDR1 and CDR2 (germline): MNHEY, SVGAGI. The CDR3 sequence is 16 residues long. Here the CDR3 DNA reads TGTGCCAGCAGTTACTCAGCGGGGGGCAGGACAGATACGCAGTATTTT. Translation gives CASSYSAGGRTDTQYF.

The chain carries TRBV11-2 and TRBJ2-7, with 8 bases aligning to TRBD2. CDR3 size: 16 residues. With 3 bases clipped from V and 7 bases from J, the junction kept 14 bases outside the gene matches. The germline V gene encodes CDR1 SGHAT and CDR2 FQNNGV. The CDR3 DNA is TGTGCCAGCAGCTTGGGGACTAGGAGGGCTCTGGGGGAGCAGTACGTC. Protein product: CASSLGTRRALGEQYV.

The chain uses TRBV2 and TRBJ2-7; 8 bases line up with TRBD2. The CDR3 extends over 14 amino acids. The V segment lost 4 bases and the J segment 0 bases; nucleotides outside the gene matches: 2. CDR1 is SNHLY, CDR2 FYNNEI, per germline. CDR3 nucleotides: TGTGCCAGCAGTGGGGGGACTAGCTCCTACGAGCAGTACGTC. Translation: CASSGGTSSYEQYV.

This clonotype was counted many times. The chain recombines TRBV7-8 with TRBJ2-5; TRBD1 matches 7 bases. CDR1 is SGHVS, CDR2 FQNEAQ, per germline. CDR3 length: 13 residues. V was clipped by 5 bases and J by 4 bases; unmatched bases: 4. CDR3 region: CASSRTGGETQYF. The CDR3 nucleotides read TGTGCCAGCAGCCGGACAGGTGGAGAGACCCAGTACTTC.

As for this clonotype: The junction differs from germline at one of its ends, possibly a read error. The chain is built from TRBV3-1 and TRBJ1-4; D ambiguous. This CDR3 contains 15 residues. Germline V CDR1 and CDR2: LGHDT, YNNKEL (reference sequence). As DNA, the CDR3 is TGTGCCTGCAGCCTAAGCCGGTCAACTAATGAAAAACTGTTTTTT. This gives the protein CACSLSRSTNEKLFF.

This clonotype was counted at least ten times. CDR3 sequence: CSVEIGGTKPQHF. As DNA, the CDR3 is TGCAGCGTTGAAATCGGGGGTACTAAGCCCCAGCATTTT. The chain couples TRBV29-1 to TRBJ1-5; a weak D match, TRBD1 (5 bases). The CDR3 is made up of 13 amino acids. Germline lookup yields CDR1 SQVTM and CDR2 ANQGSEA. V was shortened by 2 bases and J by 8 bases, with 13 bases between the two germline ends.

There are many counts of this clonotype. V is TRBV12-5 and J is TRBJ1-4; tentatively, D is TRBD1 (6 bases). Germline V gene sequence: CDR1 LGHNT, CDR2 FRNRAP. The CDR3 covers 12 residues. V dropped 6 bases and J dropped 8 bases, with 10 bases sitting between them. In nucleotides, the CDR3 is TGTGCTAGTGGCACAGGGTGGGAAAAACTGTTTTTT. This gives the protein CASGTGWEKLFF.

This chain links TRBV4-1 with TRBJ1-4; TRBD1 aligns across 7 bases. Germline V lookup: CDR1 MGHRA, CDR2 YSYEKL. Losses at the gene ends were 1 base for V and 11 bases for J; bases not matched to a gene: 7. This CDR3 contains 14 residues. This chain's CDR3 is CASSQGMTGLKLFF. As DNA, the CDR3 is TGCGCCAGCAGCCAAGGCATGACAGGGTTGAAACTGTTTTTT.

This clonotype was observed a few times. V gene TRBV3-1 combines with J gene TRBJ2-5, with 12 bases that match TRBD2. The V gene's germline CDR1 is LGHDT and CDR2 YNNKEL (reference sequence). The CDR3 is made up of 18 amino acids. V dropped 1 base and J dropped 5; count of bases not matched to a gene: 11. CDR3 loop: CASSQVLAGGPKEETQYF. The CDR3 nucleotides read TGTGCCAGCAGCCAAGTTCTAGCGGGGGGGCCTAAGGAGGAGACCCAGTACTTC.

This clonotype showed up just a few times. J is TRBJ2-5 and V is TRBV27, with 12 positions matching TRBD1. V dropped 6 bases and J dropped 9; count of bases not matched to a gene: 5. The CDR3 loop spans 13 amino acids. Germline CDR1 reads MNHEY; CDR2 reads SMNVEV (reference sequence). The CDR3 sequence is CASRAGTGGSQYF. CDR3 sequence (DNA): TGTGCCAGCAGGGCAGGGACAGGGGGCTCCCAGTACTTC.

This clonotype was counted ten times or more. J is TRBJ2-1 and V is TRBV7-6; 7 bases map to TRBD1. The CDR3 runs to 17 residues. CDR1 SGHVS and CDR2 FNYEAQ come from the germline V gene. V was pared by 2 bases and J by 0 bases, with 7 bases of the junction left unmatched. The CDR3 DNA is TGTGCCAGCAGCTTAAGTCAGGGGGAAAGCTCCTACAATGAGCAGTTCTTC. Protein sequence: CASSLSQGESSYNEQFF.

This clonotype was detected a few times. The V gene is TRBV28, the J gene TRBJ2-6; the D gene is possibly TRBD1 (5 bases). The CDR3 has 15 residues. CDR1 is MDHEN, CDR2 SYDVKM, per germline. Trimming left V 8 bases short and J 2 bases short, with 13 bases between. CDR3 coding DNA: TGTGCCAGCCTTCCAAGGGGTGCTGGGGCCAACGTCCTGACTTTC. This codes for CASLPRGAGANVLTF.

This clonotype was found a few times. In DNA form, the CDR3 reads TGTGCCAGCAGGATGCTAGGGGTTGGGGAGCTGTTTTTT. It specifies CASRMLGVGELFF. The rearrangement uses TRBV6-1 and TRBJ2-2; the D gene is possibly TRBD1 (5 bases). Between the trimmed V and J ends, which lost 6 bases and 8 bases, there was a span of 13 bases. Germline CDR1 MNHNS, CDR2 SASEGT. The CDR3 covers 13 residues.